The 9 T cell receptor beta chains presented below share a single source sample, sequenced in a study of blood T cell repertoires in COVID-19 (dated by TCRdb to between 2020 and 2021). Library generation was performed with the immunoSEQ multiplex PCR assay. Held by TCRdb, this immuneACCESS table contains in-frame sequences only and omits some clones. Under half of the omission traces to an unresolved V gene where checked; the cause of the rest is unknown. A total of 150,000 to 200,000 clones appear in this sample, over 70% of them only once. In total, the top ten clones hold about 6.9% of the sample. The sequencing input was peripheral blood. These receptors were taken from a man in his 60s with acute or convalescent COVID-19.

This clone came up a few times. J is TRBJ2-3 and V is TRBV5-6, with 7 bases matching TRBD1. Per the germline V gene, CDR1 is SGHDT and CDR2 is YYEEEE. The CDR3 has 14 amino acids. Unmatched junction bases numbered 5, after V lost 1 base and J lost 6 bases. The CDR3 here is CASSLLQGLDTQYF. CDR3 in DNA: TGTGCCAGCAGCTTGTTACAGGGGTTGGATACGCAGTATTTT. Based on the CDR3 plus reference TRBV5-6 and TRBJ2-3, the full variable domain is DAGVTQSPTHLIKTRGQQVTLRCSPKSGHDTVSWYQQALGQGPQFIFQYYEEEERQRGNFPDRFSGHQFPNYSSELNVNALLLGDSALYLCASSLLQGLDTQYFGPGTRLTVL.

The CDR3 here is CASSLLSGGASYNEQFF. The CDR3 DNA follows: TGTGCCAGCAGCCTTCTTAGCGGGGGGGCGTCGTACAATGAGCAGTTCTTC. V gene TRBV7-2 combines with J gene TRBJ2-1; 11 positions agree with TRBD2. Germline V lookup: CDR1 SGHTA, CDR2 FQGNSA. V was pared by 5 bases and J by 4 bases, with 10 bases of the junction left unmatched. The CDR3 is made up of 17 amino acids.

There are a few counts of this clone. The J gene is TRBJ2-7, the V gene TRBV25-1, with D possibly matching TRBD1 (6 bases). The CDR3 is 15 residues long. Germline-derived CDR1 and CDR2 are MGHDK and SYGVNS. V lost 3 bases, J lost 5 bases, and 17 bases lay in between. CDR3 region: CASSDVQGPGDEQYF. The DNA of the CDR3 is TGTGCCAGCAGTGATGTACAGGGACCGGGCGACGAGCAGTACTTC.

This clone showed up just a few times. The J gene is TRBJ1-2, the V gene TRBV7-3; TRBD1 agrees at 10 bases. V trimming: 5 bases; J trimming: 12 bases; junction bases outside the gene matches: 9. CDR1 and CDR2 from the germline V gene are SGHTA and FQGTGA. CDR3 length: 13 amino acids. CDR3 amino acids: CASSQGTGARNTF. The DNA of the CDR3 is TGTGCCAGCAGCCAAGGGACAGGGGCCCGTAACACCTTC.

The chain uses TRBV10-3 and TRBJ2-7, with TRBD2 identical over 7 bases. From germline, CDR1 is ENHRY and CDR2 SYGVKD. This CDR3 is built from 15 residues. V gave up 6 bases and J gave up 0 bases; unmatched junction bases: 8. The CDR3: CAIRGSSGSSYEQYF. CDR3 in DNA: TGTGCCATCAGGGGGTCTAGCGGAAGCTCCTACGAGCAGTACTTC.

The gene calls are TRBV11-2 and TRBJ2-1, with TRBD2 matching 10 bases. V lost 6 bases, J lost 10 bases, and 15 bases stayed unmatched. Per germline, CDR1 SGHAT and CDR2 FQNNGV. The CDR3 runs 16 residues. The DNA for the CDR3 is TGTGCCAGCAGGCCGCCTAGCGGGAGTCTTTTACACGAGCAGTTCTTC. It yields the protein CASRPPSGSLLHEQFF. The variable domain in full, completed from reference TRBV11-2 and TRBJ2-1, reads EAGVAQSPRYKIIEKRQSVAFWCNPISGHATLYWYQQILGQGPKLLIQFQNNGVVDDSQLPKDRFSAERLKGVDSTLKIQPAKLEDSAVYLCASRPPSGSLLHEQFFGPGTRLTVL.

About this clone itself: Other DNA sequences of this sample code for an identical CDR3. The rearrangement links TRBV5-1 to TRBJ2-1; TRBD2 aligns across 15 bases. The CDR3 loop spans 16 amino acids. V was clipped by 2 bases and J by 7 bases; unmatched bases: 4. Germline assignment: CDR1 SGHRS and CDR2 YFSETQ. The chain's CDR3 is CASSLTGTSGGNEQFF. The CDR3 DNA reads as TGCGCCAGCAGCTTAACCGGGACTAGCGGGGGGAATGAGCAGTTCTTC.

This rearrangement joins TRBV6-5 to TRBJ2-4; TRBD2 matches 7 bases. This CDR3 comprises 14 residues. Trimming cost V 4 bases and J 0 bases; bases outside gene matches: 0. CDR1 is MNHEY, CDR2 SVGAGI, per germline. The CDR3 nucleotides read TGTGCCAGCAGTTTAGCGGGAGCCAAAAACATTCAGTACTTC. It codes for CASSLAGAKNIQYF.

The chain employs TRBV7-8 and TRBJ2-7, with a tentative D call TRBD2 (5 bases). In germline, CDR1 is SGHVS, CDR2 FQNEAQ. Between the trimmed V and J ends, which lost 1 base and 9 bases, there was a span of 7 bases. The CDR3 sequence is 11 residues long. DNA for the CDR3: TGTGCCAGCAGCTTAGATGGAGGGCAGTACTTC. The encoded protein is CASSLDGGQYF.